One and the same sample provided the 5 T cell receptor beta chains below, sequenced in a study of T cells in Graves' hyperthyroidism and ophthalmopathy. Authors of the study amplified TCR beta CDR3 regions from RNA transcripts. In the first-round RT-PCR of the TCR CDR3, the HTBI primer set was used. In TCRdb, the multiplex PCR reads were re-called with MiXCR into one record per CDR3 protein. The sample consists of about 380,000 distinct CDR3 sequences, less than 20% of them appearing once. Sequenced: blood. The receptors were gathered from a man aged 18 to 35 with Graves' ophthalmopathy.

The V gene is TRBV15, the J gene TRBJ2-7; possible D gene TRBD1, 6 bases. Looked up from germline, CDR1 is LNHNV and CDR2 is YYDKDF (reference sequence). This CDR3 has 17 residues. Between the trimmed V and J ends, which lost 1 base and 2 bases, there was a span of 18 bases. The CDR3 loop reads CATSRGDMRQDAYEQYF. For the CDR3, the DNA is TGTGCCACCAGCAGAGGAGATATGAGACAGGACGCCTACGAGCAGTACTTC. Complete variable domain (other parts from reference TRBV15 and TRBJ2-7): DAMVIQNPRYQVTQFGKPVTLSCSQTLNHNVMYWYQQKSSQAPKLLFHYYDKDFNNEADTPDNFQSRRPNTSFCFLDIRSPGLGDTAMYLCATSRGDMRQDAYEQYFGPGTRLTVT.

This clonotype has ten or more counts. V usage is TRBV20-1 and J usage is TRBJ2-7; D possibly corresponds to TRBD1 (6 bases). The CDR3 is made up of 12 amino acids. CDR1 and CDR2 from the germline V gene are DFQATT and SNEGSKA (reference sequence). Trimming removed 6 bases from V and 3 bases from J, with 12 bases in between. CDR3 loop: CSARTAHYEQYF. DNA for the CDR3: TGCAGTGCCCGGACAGCCCACTACGAGCAGTACTTC.

V usage is TRBV28 and J usage is TRBJ2-5; 7 bases match TRBD1. V was pared by 3 bases and J by 5 bases, with 15 bases of the junction left unmatched. The germline CDR1 and CDR2 sequences are MDHEN and SYDVKM. CDR3 size: 17 residues. The CDR3 DNA sequence: TGTGCCAGCAGTTTCAGGGGTCGAGACAGGGTGGTCGAGACCCAGTACTTC. Protein: CASSFRGRDRVVETQYF.

This clonotype was counted only a few times. The rearrangement links TRBV3-1 to TRBJ1-1; 9 nucleotides line up with TRBD1. There are 17 residues in the CDR3. Trimming at V came to 4 bases and at J to 5 bases, leaving 14 bases not matched to a gene. Germline values: CDR1 LGHDT, CDR2 YNNKEL (reference sequence). CDR3 amino acids: CASSRDSGTGLWTEAFF. The DNA of the CDR3 is TGTGCCAGCAGCCGGGATTCCGGGACAGGGCTGTGGACTGAAGCTTTCTTT.

Comment on this clonotype: A much more abundant neighbour one base away suggests this may be a read error. The chain uses TRBV28 and TRBJ1-5; D uncertain. The CDR3 is made up of 13 amino acids. Germline V CDR1 and CDR2: MDHEN, SYDVKM. CDR3 amino acids: CTSIGVSNQPQHF. CDR3 in DNA: TGTACCTCGATTGGGGTTAGCAATCAGCCCCAGCATTTT.